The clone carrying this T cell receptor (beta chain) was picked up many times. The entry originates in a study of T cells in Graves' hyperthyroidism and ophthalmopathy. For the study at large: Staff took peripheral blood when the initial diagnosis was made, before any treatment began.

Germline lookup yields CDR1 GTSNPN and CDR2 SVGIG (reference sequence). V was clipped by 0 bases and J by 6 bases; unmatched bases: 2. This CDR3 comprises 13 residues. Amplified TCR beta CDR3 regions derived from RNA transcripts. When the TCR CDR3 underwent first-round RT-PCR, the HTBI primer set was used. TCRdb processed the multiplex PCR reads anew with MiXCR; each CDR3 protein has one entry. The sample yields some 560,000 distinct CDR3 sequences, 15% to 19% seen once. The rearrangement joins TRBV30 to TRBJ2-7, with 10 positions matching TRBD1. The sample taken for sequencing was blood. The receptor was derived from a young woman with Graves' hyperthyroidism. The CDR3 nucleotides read TGTGCCTGGAGTGTTGGGACAGGGGCCGAGCAGTACTTC. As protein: CAWSVGTGAEQYF. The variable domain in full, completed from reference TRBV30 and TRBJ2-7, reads SQTIHQWPATLVQPVGSPLSLECTVEGTSNPNLYWYRQAAGRGLQLLFYSVGIGQISSEVPQNLSASRPQDRQFILSSKKLLLSDSGFYLCAWSVGTGAEQYFGPGTRLTVT.